The source of this T cell receptor beta chain is a study of cytomegalovirus exposure and HLA in healthy donors. The CDR3 runs to 17 residues. Per germline, CDR1 MDHEN and CDR2 SYDVKM. V was pared by 5 bases and J by 0 bases, with 10 bases of the junction left unmatched. Primers for the PCR totalled 60 Vbeta and 13 Jbeta. Assay: immunoSEQ multiplex PCR; the TCRdb copy retains only in-frame clones and omits some. This sample yields 250,000 to 350,000 clones, of which roughly 89% are seen a single time; around 3.7% belongs to the top ten. The sample taken for sequencing was PBMCs. The clonotype was recovered from a man aged 35-49 years in good health and CMV-seropositive. The chain recombines TRBV28 with TRBJ1-2; 9 nucleotides align to TRBD1. The CDR3 here is CASSMAGTGRANYGYTF. The CDR3 DNA follows: TGTGCCAGCAGTATGGCGGGGACAGGGCGAGCTAACTATGGCTACACCTTC.